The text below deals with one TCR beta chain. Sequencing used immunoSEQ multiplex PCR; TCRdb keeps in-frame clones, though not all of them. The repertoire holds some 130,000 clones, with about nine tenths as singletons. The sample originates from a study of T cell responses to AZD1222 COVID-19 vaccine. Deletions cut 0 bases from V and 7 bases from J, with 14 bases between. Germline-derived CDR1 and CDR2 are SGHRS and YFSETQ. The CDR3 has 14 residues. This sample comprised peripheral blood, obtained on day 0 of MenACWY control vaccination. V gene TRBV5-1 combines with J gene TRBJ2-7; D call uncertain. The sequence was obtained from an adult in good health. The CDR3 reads CASSLVSRAQEQYF. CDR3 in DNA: TGCGCCAGCAGCTTGGTTTCTAGGGCGCAAGAGCAGTACTTC.